The present TCR beta chain was sequenced within a study of T cells in Graves' hyperthyroidism and ophthalmopathy. Authors of the study amplified TCR beta CDR3 regions from RNA transcripts. Using the HTBI primer set, a first-round RT-PCR was run on the TCR CDR3. TCRdb ran MiXCR on the multiplex PCR reads and lists one entry per CDR3 protein. The table lists 700,000 to 850,000 distinct CDR3 sequences, just over 35% of them singletons. Patients aged 18 to 65 with hyperthyroidism were newly diagnosed, with duration under 2 months. Exclusion followed for patients with uncontrolled infection, other autoimmune disease, pregnancy or lactation. The CDR3 runs to 13 residues. The germline gives CDR1 SGHTS, CDR2 YDEGEE. V was shortened by 4 bases and J by 8 bases, with 10 bases between the two germline ends. This clonotype occurred many times.

This sequence originates from a woman aged 40 to 50 with Graves' hyperthyroidism. This chain joins TRBV5-8 and TRBJ1-6, with D tentatively TRBD1 (6 bases). The sample was blood. The CDR3 protein is CASSEDSYSPLHF. CDR3 DNA: TGTGCCAGCAGCGAGGACAGCTATTCACCCCTCCACTTT.